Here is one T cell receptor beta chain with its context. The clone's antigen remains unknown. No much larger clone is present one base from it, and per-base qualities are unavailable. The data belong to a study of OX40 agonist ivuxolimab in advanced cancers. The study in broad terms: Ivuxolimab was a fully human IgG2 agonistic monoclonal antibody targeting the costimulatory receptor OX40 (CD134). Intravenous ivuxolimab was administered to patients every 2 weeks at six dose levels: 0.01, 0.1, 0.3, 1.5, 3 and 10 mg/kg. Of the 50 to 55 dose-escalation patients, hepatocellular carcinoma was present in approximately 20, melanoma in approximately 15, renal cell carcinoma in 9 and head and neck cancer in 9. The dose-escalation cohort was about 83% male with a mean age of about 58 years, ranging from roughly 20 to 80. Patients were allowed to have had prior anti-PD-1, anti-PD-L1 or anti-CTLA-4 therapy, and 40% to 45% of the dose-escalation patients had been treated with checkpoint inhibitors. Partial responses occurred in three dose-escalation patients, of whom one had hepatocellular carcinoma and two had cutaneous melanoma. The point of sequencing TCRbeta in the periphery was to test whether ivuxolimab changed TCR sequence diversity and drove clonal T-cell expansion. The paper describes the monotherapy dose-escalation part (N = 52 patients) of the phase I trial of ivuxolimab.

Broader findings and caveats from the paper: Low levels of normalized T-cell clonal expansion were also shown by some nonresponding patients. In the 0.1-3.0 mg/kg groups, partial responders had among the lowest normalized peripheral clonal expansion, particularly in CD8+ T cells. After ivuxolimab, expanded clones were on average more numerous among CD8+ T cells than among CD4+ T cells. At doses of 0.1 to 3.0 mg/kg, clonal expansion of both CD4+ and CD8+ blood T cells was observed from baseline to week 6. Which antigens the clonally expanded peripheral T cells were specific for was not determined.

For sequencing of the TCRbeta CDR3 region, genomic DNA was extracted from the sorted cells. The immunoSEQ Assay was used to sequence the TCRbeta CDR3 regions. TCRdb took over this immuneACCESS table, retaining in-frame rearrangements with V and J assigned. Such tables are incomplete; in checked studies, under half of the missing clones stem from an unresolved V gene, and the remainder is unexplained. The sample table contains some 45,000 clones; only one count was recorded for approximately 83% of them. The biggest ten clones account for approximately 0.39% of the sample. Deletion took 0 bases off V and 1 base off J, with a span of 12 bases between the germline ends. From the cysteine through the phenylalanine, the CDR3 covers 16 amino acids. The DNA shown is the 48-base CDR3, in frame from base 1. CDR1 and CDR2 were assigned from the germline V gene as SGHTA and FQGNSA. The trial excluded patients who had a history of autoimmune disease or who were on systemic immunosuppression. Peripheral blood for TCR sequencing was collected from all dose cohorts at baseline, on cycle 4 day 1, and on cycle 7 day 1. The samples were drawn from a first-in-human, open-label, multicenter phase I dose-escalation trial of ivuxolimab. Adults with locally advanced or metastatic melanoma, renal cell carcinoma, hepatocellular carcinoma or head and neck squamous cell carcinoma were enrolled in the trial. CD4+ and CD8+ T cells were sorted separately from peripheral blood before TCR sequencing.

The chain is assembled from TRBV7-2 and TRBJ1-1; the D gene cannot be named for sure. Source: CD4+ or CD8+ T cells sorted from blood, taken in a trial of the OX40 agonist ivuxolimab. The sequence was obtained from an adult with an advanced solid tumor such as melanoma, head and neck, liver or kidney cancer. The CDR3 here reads CASSLAGRAGNTEAFF. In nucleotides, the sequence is TGTGCCAGCAGCTTAGCCGGCCGGGCAGGGAACACTGAAGCTTTCTTT. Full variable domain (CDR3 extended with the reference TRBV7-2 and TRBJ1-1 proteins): GAGVSQSPSNKVTEKGKDVELRCDPISGHTALYWYRQSLGQGLEFLIYFQGNSAPDKSGLPSDRFSAERTGGSVSTLTIQRTQQEDSAVYLCASSLAGRAGNTEAFFGQGTRLTVV.